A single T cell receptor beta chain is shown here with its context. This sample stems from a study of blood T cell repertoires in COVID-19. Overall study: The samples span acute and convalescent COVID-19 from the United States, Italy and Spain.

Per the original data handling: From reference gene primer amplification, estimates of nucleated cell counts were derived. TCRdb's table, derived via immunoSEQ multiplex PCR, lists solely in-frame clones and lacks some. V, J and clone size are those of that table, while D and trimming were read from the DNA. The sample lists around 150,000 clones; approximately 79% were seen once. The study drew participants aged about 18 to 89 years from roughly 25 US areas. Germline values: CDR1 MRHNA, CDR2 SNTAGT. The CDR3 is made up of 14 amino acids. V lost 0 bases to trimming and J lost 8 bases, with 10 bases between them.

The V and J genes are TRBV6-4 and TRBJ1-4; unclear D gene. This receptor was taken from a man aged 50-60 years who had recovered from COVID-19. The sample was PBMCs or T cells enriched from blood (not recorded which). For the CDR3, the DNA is TGTGCCAGCAGTGACTCGAGGTGTCACGAAAAACTGTTTTTT. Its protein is CASSDSRCHEKLFF.